The 21 T cell receptor beta chains reported below all come from one sample, sequenced in a study of T cell repertoires in aging, cancer and after chemotherapy. TRB rearrangements spanning V, D and J were amplified using mixed TRB-A/B primers. TCRdb passed the multiplex PCR reads through MiXCR, listing each CDR3 protein once. The data contain about 4,700 distinct CDR3 sequences, 20% to 25% of them singletons. Amplification of TCR beta used genomic DNA extracted from peripheral blood. Source material: blood. The receptors were gathered from a human donor in good health. The donor label of this sample is uncertain.

This clonotype is termed medium-sized. This chain connects TRBV5-4 to TRBJ2-7; the match to TRBD2 covers 8 bases. The CDR3 extends over 15 amino acids. After removal of 1 base from V and 3 bases from J, the junction contained 6 bases not matched to a gene. Germline V gene sequence: CDR1 SGHNT, CDR2 YYREEE (reference sequence). The CDR3: CASSLLDSGNYEQYF. The CDR3 region has the DNA TGTGCCAGCAGCTTGTTGGATAGCGGGAACTACGAGCAGTACTTC.

In its sample, this clonotype is medium-sized. This chain links TRBV29-1 with TRBJ2-7, with TRBD1 matching over 7 bases. The CDR3 sequence is 12 residues long. Germline loops: CDR1 SQVTM, CDR2 ANQGSEA. The ends lost 3 bases at V and 3 bases at J; junction bases unmatched: 2. The CDR3 loop reads CSVEDRFYEQYF. CDR3 nucleotide sequence: TGCAGCGTTGAGGACAGGTTCTACGAGCAGTACTTC.

The chain joins TRBV6-9 to TRBJ1-1, with D perhaps matching TRBD1 (6 bases). Looked up from germline, CDR1 is MNHGY and CDR2 is SVAAGI. The length of the CDR3 is 14 residues. Trimming shortened V by 5 bases and J by 6 bases, and 16 bases separated the two germline ends. CDR3 DNA sequence: TGTGCCAGCAGTGGAGGGGGGGGAAACTCTGAAGCTTTCTTT. Protein sequence: CASSGGGGNSEAFF.

This clonotype showed up many times. The V and J genes are TRBV29-1 and TRBJ1-2, with 7 nucleotides matching TRBD1. Germline V gene lookup returns CDR1 SQVTM and CDR2 ANQGSEA. This CDR3 is 12 amino acids long. After removal of 6 bases from V and 6 bases from J, the junction contained 7 bases not matched to a gene. The CDR3 loop is CSVASRGNGYTF. For the CDR3, the DNA is TGCAGCGTAGCTTCCAGGGGGAATGGCTACACCTTC.

By frequency in the sample, this clonotype is medium-sized (0.01 to 0.1%). V is TRBV12-3 or TRBV12-4 and J is TRBJ1-2; TRBD1 is a possible D gene (6 bases). The CDR3 contains 16 residues. V was trimmed by 7 bases and J by 7 bases, leaving 25 bases between them. CDR3 coding DNA: TGTGCCAGCACGGGCAGTGGGAACAGGGATTTTGGTGGCTACACCTTC. Protein: CASTGSGNRDFGGYTF.

The table lists this clonotype with a few counts. The chain has TRBV20-1 and TRBJ2-1; D is unresolved. The CDR3 totals 11 residues. CDR1 and CDR2 from the germline V gene are DFQATT and SNEGSKA (reference sequence). V lost 3 bases and J lost 14, with 14 bases in between. Written as DNA, the CDR3 is TGCAGTGCTAGCCCAGTGGATAGGGAGTTCTTC. This gives the protein CSASPVDREFF.

This clonotype was seen at least ten times. The chain is built from TRBV6-1 and TRBJ1-1; D gene uncertain. This CDR3 has 13 residues. Germline CDR1 MNHNS, CDR2 SASEGT. V dropped 1 base and J dropped 1 base, with 4 bases sitting between them. The CDR3 sequence: CASSEVRNTEAFF. Here the CDR3 DNA reads TGTGCCAGCAGTGAAGTACGGAACACTGAAGCTTTCTTT.

This clonotype appeared a few times. The J gene is TRBJ2-1, the V gene TRBV20-1, with unresolved D. The CDR3 is 14 residues long. The V gene's germline CDR1 is DFQATT and CDR2 SNEGSKA (reference sequence). With 5 bases removed from V and 0 bases from J, the gap between germline ends came to 11 bases. CDR3 region: CSAPSDSSYNEQFF. DNA for the CDR3: TGCAGTGCTCCAAGCGATAGCTCCTACAATGAGCAGTTCTTC.

This clonotype is labeled medium-sized. This CDR3 reads CAWSRTGGSSYEQYF. The CDR3 DNA sequence: TGTGCCTGGAGCCGGACAGGGGGAAGCTCCTACGAGCAGTACTTC. The chain employs TRBV30 and TRBJ2-7; TRBD1 matches 10 bases. There are 15 residues in the CDR3. CDR1 and CDR2 (germline): GTSNPN, SVGIG (reference sequence). The ends lost 3 bases at V and 0 bases at J; junction bases unmatched: 5.

V usage is TRBV4-1 and J usage is TRBJ2-1, with D perhaps TRBD1 (5 bases). The germline CDR1 and CDR2 sequences are MGHRA and YSYEKL. Trimming removed 6 bases at V and 7 bases at J, with 7 bases between. CDR3 length equals 11 residues. CDR3 protein: CASSQGNEQFF. The CDR3 bases are TGCGCCAGCAGTCAGGGTAATGAGCAGTTCTTC.

This clonotype is medium-sized by share. The gene calls are TRBV19 and TRBJ2-1; D call uncertain. The V end was cut by 5 bases, the J end by 4 bases, with 6 bases between. The V gene's germline CDR1 is LNHDA and CDR2 SQIVND (reference sequence). The CDR3 loop spans 12 amino acids. CDR3 bases: TGTGCCAGTAGTGGTAGTTACAATGAGCAGTTCTTC. Translating gives CASSGSYNEQFF.

To note about this clonotype: A much larger clone differs from this one at a single base, so this may be a read error. The J gene is TRBJ1-1, the V gene TRBV5-4; D is ambiguous. CDR1 and CDR2 (germline): SGHNT, YYREEE (reference sequence). CDR3 length: 13 residues. CDR3 sequence (DNA): TGTGCCAGCAGAAGAGATCTGAACACTGAAGCTCTCTTT. It yields the protein CASRRDLNTEALF. Together with reference TRBV5-4 and TRBJ1-1, the CDR3 gives the full variable domain: ETGVTQSPTHLIKTRGQQVTLRCSSQSGHNTVSWYQQALGQGPQFIFQYYREEENGRGNFPPRFSGLQFPNYSSELNVNALELDDSALYLCASRRDLNTEALFGQGTRLTVV.

The V call is TRBV30, the J call TRBJ2-3, with 8 bases aligning to TRBD1. V was clipped by 3 bases and J by 0 bases; unmatched bases: 2. This CDR3 has 14 residues. The germline V gene has CDR1 GTSNPN and CDR2 SVGIG (reference sequence). CDR3 region: CAWRGDRSTDTQYF. As DNA, the CDR3 is TGTGCCTGGAGGGGGGACAGGAGCACAGATACGCAGTATTTT.

By proportion, this clonotype is medium-sized. The chain combines TRBV5-1 with TRBJ2-5; D may be TRBD1 (8 bases). Per the germline V gene, CDR1 is SGHRS and CDR2 is YFSETQ. The V end lost 7 bases, the J end lost 3 bases, and 22 bases lay between the germline ends. This CDR3 has 16 residues. The CDR3 is CASHTGQAAGEETQYF. The CDR3 DNA follows: TGCGCCAGCCACACGGGACAGGCCGCGGGGGAAGAGACCCAGTACTTC.

As regards this clonotype: Given a much more abundant clone one base away, this may be a read error. V is TRBV5-4 and J is TRBJ2-1; the match to TRBD1 covers 7 bases. The CDR3 contains 13 residues. Germline values: CDR1 SGHNT, CDR2 YYREEE (reference sequence). CDR3 region: CVSSLDRRTGQFF. CDR3 sequence (DNA): TGTGTCAGCAGCTTGGATCGAAGGACAGGGCAGTTCTTC.

This clonotype showed up just once. This rearrangement joins TRBV12-5 to TRBJ1-5; 10 bases map to TRBD1. The CDR3 is 15 amino acids. J was trimmed by 7 bases and V by 6 bases; bases with no gene match: 9. Germline loops: CDR1 LGHNT, CDR2 FRNRAP. The CDR3 reads CASGHGQGGGQPQHF. DNA for the CDR3: TGTGCTAGTGGCCATGGACAGGGGGGTGGACAGCCCCAGCATTTT.

This clonotype was found many times. The J gene is TRBJ1-1, the V gene TRBV12-3 or TRBV12-4, with a weak D call TRBD1 (6 bases). There are 14 residues in the CDR3. The V end was cut by 7 bases, the J end by 3 bases, with 15 bases between. The CDR3 bases are TGTGCCAGCAAGCCCGAGGGGGGTCACACTGAAGCTTTCTTT. Its translation is CASKPEGGHTEAFF.

This clonotype was observed many times. The chain employs TRBV7-9 and TRBJ1-4, with D possibly TRBD1 on 6 matching bases. CDR1 SEHNR and CDR2 FQNEAQ come from the germline V gene (reference sequence). V shed 5 bases and J shed 8 bases, with 18 bases lying between them. This CDR3 region has 15 residues. The CDR3 loop reads CASSVHGGRSEKLFF. CDR3 in DNA: TGTGCCAGCAGCGTGCATGGGGGGCGATCAGAAAAACTGTTTTTT.

This clonotype occurred a few times. V usage is TRBV27 and J usage is TRBJ2-3, with D hard to call. Germline CDR1 and CDR2: MNHEY and SMNVEV (reference sequence). The CDR3 length is 13 residues. V was clipped by 1 base and J by 5 bases, with 7 bases between them. The CDR3 DNA reads TGTGCCAGCAGTTTATATCCCGGAGATACGCAGTATTTT. It encodes CASSLYPGDTQYF.

The V gene is TRBV11-3, the J gene TRBJ1-2, with a possible D match to TRBD1 (5 bases). Germline-derived CDR1 and CDR2 are SGHNT and YENEEA. V dropped 5 bases and J dropped 2 bases, with 15 bases sitting between them. CDR3 length equals 15 residues. The chain's CDR3 is CASSHGGGINYGYTF. CDR3 DNA sequence: TGTGCCAGCAGCCATGGGGGGGGTATCAACTATGGCTACACCTTC.

This clonotype is classed as large. The rearrangement joins TRBV29-1 to TRBJ2-5; TRBD2 might be the D (6 bases). The CDR3 is 14 amino acids. CDR1 is SQVTM, CDR2 ANQGSEA, per germline. V was clipped by 6 bases and J by 1 base, with 15 bases between them. The CDR3 loop is CSVHRRDGQETQYF. As DNA, the CDR3 is TGCAGCGTCCATCGGCGGGACGGCCAAGAGACCCAGTACTTC.